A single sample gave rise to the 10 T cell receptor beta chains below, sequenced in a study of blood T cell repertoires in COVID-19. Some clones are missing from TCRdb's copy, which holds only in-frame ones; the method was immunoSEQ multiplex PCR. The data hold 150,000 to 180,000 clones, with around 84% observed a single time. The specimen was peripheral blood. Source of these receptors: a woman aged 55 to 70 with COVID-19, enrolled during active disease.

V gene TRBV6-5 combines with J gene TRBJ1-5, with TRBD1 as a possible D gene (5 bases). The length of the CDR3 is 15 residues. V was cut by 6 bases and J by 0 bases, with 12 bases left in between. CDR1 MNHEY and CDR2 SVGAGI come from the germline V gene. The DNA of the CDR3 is TGTGCCAGCAGGTTGGGAGGGGATAGCAATCAGCCCCAGCATTTT. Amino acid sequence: CASRLGGDSNQPQHF.

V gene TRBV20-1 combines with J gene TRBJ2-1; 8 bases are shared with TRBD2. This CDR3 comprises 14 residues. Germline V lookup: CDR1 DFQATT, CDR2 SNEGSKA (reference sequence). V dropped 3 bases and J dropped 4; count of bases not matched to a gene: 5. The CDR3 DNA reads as TGCAGTGCTAGTCAACTAGCGGTATACAATGAGCAGTTCTTC. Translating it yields CSASQLAVYNEQFF.

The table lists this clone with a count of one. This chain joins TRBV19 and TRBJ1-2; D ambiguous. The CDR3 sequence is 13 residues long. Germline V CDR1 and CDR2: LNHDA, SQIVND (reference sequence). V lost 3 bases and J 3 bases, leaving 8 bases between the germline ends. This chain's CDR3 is CASSIGQYYGYTF. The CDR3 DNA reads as TGTGCCAGTAGTATTGGGCAGTACTATGGCTACACCTTC.

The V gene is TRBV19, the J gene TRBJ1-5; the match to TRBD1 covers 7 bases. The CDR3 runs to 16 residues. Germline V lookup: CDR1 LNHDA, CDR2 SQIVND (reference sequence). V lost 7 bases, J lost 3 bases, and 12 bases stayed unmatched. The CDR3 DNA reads TGTGCCAGTAAGGGCGAGACAGGGCTGATCAATCAGCCCCAGCATTTT. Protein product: CASKGETGLINQPQHF.

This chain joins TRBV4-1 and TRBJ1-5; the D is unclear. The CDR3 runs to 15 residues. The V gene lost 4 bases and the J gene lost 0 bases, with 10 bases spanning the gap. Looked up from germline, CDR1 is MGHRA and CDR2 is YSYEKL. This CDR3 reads CASSPPSYSNQPQHF. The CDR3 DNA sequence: TGCGCCAGCAGCCCCCCCAGTTATAGCAATCAGCCCCAGCATTTT.

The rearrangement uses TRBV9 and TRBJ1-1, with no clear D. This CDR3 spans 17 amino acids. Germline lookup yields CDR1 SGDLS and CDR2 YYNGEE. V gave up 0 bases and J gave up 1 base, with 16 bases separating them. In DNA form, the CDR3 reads TGTGCCAGCAGCGTAGAATACGGGAGGCAAGAGAACACTGAAGCTTTCTTT. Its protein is CASSVEYGRQENTEAFF.

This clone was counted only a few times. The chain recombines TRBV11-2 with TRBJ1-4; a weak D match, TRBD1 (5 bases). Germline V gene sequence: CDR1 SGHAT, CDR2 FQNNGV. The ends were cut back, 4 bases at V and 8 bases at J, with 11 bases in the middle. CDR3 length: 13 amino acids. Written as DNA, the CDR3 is TGTGCCAGCAGCTCGACAGCCCGAGAAAAACTGTTTTTT. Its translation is CASSSTAREKLFF.

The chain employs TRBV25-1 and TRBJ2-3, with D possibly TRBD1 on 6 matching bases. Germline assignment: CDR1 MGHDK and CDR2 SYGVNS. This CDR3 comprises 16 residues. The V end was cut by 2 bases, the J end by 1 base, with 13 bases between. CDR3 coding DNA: TGTGCCAGCAGTGAAGCAGGGGTTTCCCGCACAGATACGCAGTATTTT. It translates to CASSEAGVSRTDTQYF.

For the CDR3, the DNA is TGTGCCAGCAGCCAAGAAACGGGGGGCCGAAACACCATATATTTT. It encodes CASSQETGGRNTIYF. The chain employs TRBV3-1 (or the pseudogene TRBV3-2) and TRBJ1-3, with D possibly matching TRBD1 (6 bases). Germline CDR1 and CDR2: LGHDT and YNNKEL (reference sequence). The CDR3 runs to 15 residues. V lost 0 bases and J 5 bases, leaving 11 bases between the germline ends.

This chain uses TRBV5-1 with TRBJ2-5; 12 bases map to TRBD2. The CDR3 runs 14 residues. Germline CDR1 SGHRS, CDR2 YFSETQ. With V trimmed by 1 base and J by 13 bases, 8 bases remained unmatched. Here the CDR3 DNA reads TGCGCCAGCAGCTTGCTAGCGGGGGGGCCTATTTGGTACTTC. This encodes CASSLLAGGPIWYF.